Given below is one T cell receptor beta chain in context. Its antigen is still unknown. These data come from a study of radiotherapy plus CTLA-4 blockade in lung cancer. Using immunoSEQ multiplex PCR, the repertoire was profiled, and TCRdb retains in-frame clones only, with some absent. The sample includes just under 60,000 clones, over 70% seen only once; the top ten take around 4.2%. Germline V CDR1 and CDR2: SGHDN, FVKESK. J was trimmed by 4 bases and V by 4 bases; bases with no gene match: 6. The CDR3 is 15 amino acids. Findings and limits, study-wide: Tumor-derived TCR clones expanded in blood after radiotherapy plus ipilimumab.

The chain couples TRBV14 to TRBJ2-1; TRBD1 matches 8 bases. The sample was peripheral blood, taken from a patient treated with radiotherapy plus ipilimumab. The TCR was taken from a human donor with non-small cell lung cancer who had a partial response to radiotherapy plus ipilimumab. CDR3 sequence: CASSPGGLIYNEQFF. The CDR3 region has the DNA TGTGCCAGCAGCCCAGGGGGCCTAATATACAATGAGCAGTTCTTC.